Listed below are T cell receptor beta chains from one sample, sequenced in a study of cytomegalovirus exposure and HLA in healthy donors. TCRdb's table, derived via immunoSEQ multiplex PCR, lists solely in-frame clones and lacks some. Counted here are 100,000 to 150,000 clones, roughly 91% occurring once; the ten biggest clones make up approximately 3.3%. Sequenced sample: PBMCs. All receptors derive from a man between 25 and 39 years old in good health and CMV-seronegative. Each CDR3 is given with its conserved first and last residue. D genes are given only for firm matches. The size entry is marked missing in some rows and otherwise reads once, few, many or a size class.

J: TRBJ2-5; V: TRBV7-2; D: TRBD2; size: once; DNA: TGTGCCAGCAGCCTACTAGCGGGGACCTCAGCGGAGACCCAGTACTTC; CDR3: CASSLLAGTSAETQYF
J: TRBJ2-3; V: TRBV11-2; D: .; size: .; DNA: TGTGCCAGCAGCCTAACCCCATCTAACACAGATACGCAGTATTTT; CDR3: CASSLTPSNTDTQYF
J: TRBJ1-1; V: TRBV15; D: TRBD1; size: .; DNA: TGTGCCACCAGCAGAGGGCAGGGGGCTCGGTACACTGAAGCTTTCTTT; CDR3: CATSRGQGARYTEAFF
J: TRBJ2-3; V: TRBV18; D: TRBD2; size: once; DNA: TGTGCCAGCTCACTCCGGGGAGGGCCTAGCACAGATACGCAGTATTTT; CDR3: CASSLRGGPSTDTQYF
J: TRBJ2-2; V: TRBV6-6; D: .; size: few; DNA: TGTGCCAGCAGCTCCTCCTACACCGGGGAGCTGTTTTTT; CDR3: CASSSSYTGELFF
J: TRBJ1-1; V: TRBV7-9; D: .; size: .; DNA: TGTGCCAGCAGCCCCCCCGGTGGAGCGATGAACACTGAAGCTTTCTTT; CDR3: CASSPPGGAMNTEAFF
J: TRBJ2-7; V: TRBV27; D: TRBD1; size: .; DNA: TGTGCCAGCAGTTTAGGAGGGACAGGGACCTACGAGCAGTACTTC; CDR3: CASSLGGTGTYEQYF
J: TRBJ2-3; V: TRBV4-1; D: TRBD1; size: .; DNA: TGCGCCAGCAGCCCGCCGGGACAGGGAGGTAATACGCAGTATTTT; CDR3: CASSPPGQGGNTQYF
J: TRBJ2-7; V: TRBV5-4; D: .; size: .; DNA: TGTGCCAGCAGCTTGGGCGGGGTCGAGCAGTACTTC; CDR3: CASSLGGVEQYF
J: TRBJ2-7; V: TRBV4-3; D: TRBD1; size: .; DNA: TGCGCCAGCAGCCAAGGCCTGGGACAGGGGTACGAGCAGTACTTC; CDR3: CASSQGLGQGYEQYF
J: TRBJ2-2; V: TRBV5-6; D: .; size: .; DNA: TGTGCCAGCAGCTTGGTGAGCGCCGGGGAGCTGTTTTTT; CDR3: CASSLVSAGELFF
J: TRBJ1-2; V: TRBV5-4; D: .; size: .; DNA: TGTGCCAGCAGCTCGACACTTAATTACGATGGCTACACCTTC; CDR3: CASSSTLNYDGYTF
J: TRBJ1-2; V: TRBV4-3; D: TRBD1; size: .; DNA: TGCGCCAGCAGCCCAGACAGGGCTGAGTATGGCTACACCTTC; CDR3: CASSPDRAEYGYTF
J: TRBJ1-3; V: TRBV28; D: .; size: once; DNA: TGTGCCAGCAGTTTACAGGCTCCCGGAGGCTCTGGAAACACCATATATTTT; CDR3: CASSLQAPGGSGNTIYF
J: TRBJ2-1; V: TRBV10-1; D: .; size: .; DNA: TGCGCCAGCAGTGCGGCCCCGGGGGCCTACAATGAGCAGTTCTTC; CDR3: CASSAAPGAYNEQFF
J: TRBJ1-2; V: TRBV5-1; D: .; size: .; DNA: TGCGCCAGCAGCCCATCCGGGGGGTATGGCTACACCTTC; CDR3: CASSPSGGYGYTF
J: TRBJ2-3; V: TRBV9; D: TRBD1; size: .; DNA: TGTGCCAGCAGCGTTGGGACAGGGGGCTTTTCAGATACGCAGTATTTT; CDR3: CASSVGTGGFSDTQYF
J: TRBJ1-5; V: TRBV5-6; D: .; size: .; DNA: TGTGCCAGCAGCCCGGCGGGGAATCAGCCCCAGCATTTT; CDR3: CASSPAGNQPQHF
J: TRBJ1-5; V: TRBV18; D: .; size: .; DNA: TGTGCCAGCTCACCACAAGGGCAGGGCATGGGTCAGCCCCAGCATTTT; CDR3: CASSPQGQGMGQPQHF
J: TRBJ2-2; V: TRBV11-2; D: TRBD1; size: once; DNA: TGTGCCAGCAGCTTAGACCAGGGGGCGAACACCGGGGAGCTGTTTTTT; CDR3: CASSLDQGANTGELFF
J: TRBJ2-7; V: TRBV7-9; D: TRBD1; size: .; DNA: TGTGCCAGCAGCTTGACAGGGCCCGCCTACGAGCAGTACTTC; CDR3: CASSLTGPAYEQYF
J: TRBJ1-6; V: TRBV2; D: .; size: .; DNA: TGTGCCAGCAGTCAGGATAATTCACCCCTCCACTTT; CDR3: CASSQDNSPLHF
J: TRBJ1-2; V: TRBV29-1; D: .; size: few; DNA: TGCAGCGCTAAACCTCGGGGGATTTATGGCTACACCTTC; CDR3: CSAKPRGIYGYTF